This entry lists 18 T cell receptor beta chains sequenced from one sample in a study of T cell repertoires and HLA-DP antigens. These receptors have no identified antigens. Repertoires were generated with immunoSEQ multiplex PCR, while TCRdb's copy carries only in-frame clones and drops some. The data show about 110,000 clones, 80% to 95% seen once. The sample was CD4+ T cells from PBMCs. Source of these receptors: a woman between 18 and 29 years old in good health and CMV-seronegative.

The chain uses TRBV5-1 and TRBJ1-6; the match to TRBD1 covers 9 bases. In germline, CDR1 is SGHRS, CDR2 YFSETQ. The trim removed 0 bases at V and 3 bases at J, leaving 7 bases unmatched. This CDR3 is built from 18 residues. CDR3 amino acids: CASSLVGGTGNYNSPLHF. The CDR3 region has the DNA TGCGCCAGCAGCTTGGTTGGTGGGACAGGGAACTATAATTCACCCCTCCACTTT.

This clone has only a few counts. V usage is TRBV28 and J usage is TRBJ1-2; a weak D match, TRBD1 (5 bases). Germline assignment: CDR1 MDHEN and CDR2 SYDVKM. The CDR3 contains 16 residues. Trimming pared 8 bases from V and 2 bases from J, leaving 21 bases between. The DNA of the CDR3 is TGTGCCAGCCAGACCTACCAGGGTCTCGTGAACTATGGCTACACCTTC. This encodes CASQTYQGLVNYGYTF.

The CDR3 nucleotides are TGTGCCAGCAGGACGCGAGAGTATAACACTGAAGCTTTCTTT. Protein product: CASRTREYNTEAFF. The chain employs TRBV7-2 and TRBJ1-1, with D hard to call. Germline V gene sequence: CDR1 SGHTA, CDR2 FQGNSA. Between the trimmed V and J ends, which lost 6 bases and 2 bases, there was a span of 13 bases. The CDR3 is 14 amino acids.

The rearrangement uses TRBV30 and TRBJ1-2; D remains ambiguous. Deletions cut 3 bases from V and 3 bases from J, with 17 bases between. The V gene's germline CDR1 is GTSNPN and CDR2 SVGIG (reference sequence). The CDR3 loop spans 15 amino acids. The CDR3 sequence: CAWRSRTNLHYGYTF. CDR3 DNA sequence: TGTGCCTGGAGATCGCGGACGAATTTACACTATGGCTACACCTTC.

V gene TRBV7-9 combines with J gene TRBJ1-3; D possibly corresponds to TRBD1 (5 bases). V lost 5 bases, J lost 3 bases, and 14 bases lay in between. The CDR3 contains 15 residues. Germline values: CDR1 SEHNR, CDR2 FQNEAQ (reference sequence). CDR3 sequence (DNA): TGTGCCAGCAGCCCCAAAGTCAGGGTTGGAAACACCATATATTTT. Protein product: CASSPKVRVGNTIYF.

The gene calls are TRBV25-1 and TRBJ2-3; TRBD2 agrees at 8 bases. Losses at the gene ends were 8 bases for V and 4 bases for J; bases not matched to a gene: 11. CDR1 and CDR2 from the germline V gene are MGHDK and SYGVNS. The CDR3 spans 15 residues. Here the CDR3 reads CASRRGGPFPDTQYF. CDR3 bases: TGTGCCAGCCGCCGCGGGGGGCCTTTCCCAGATACGCAGTATTTT. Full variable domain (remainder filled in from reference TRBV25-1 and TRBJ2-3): EADIYQTPRYLVIGTGKKITLECSQTMGHDKMYWYQQDPGMELHLIHYSYGVNSTEKGDLSSESTVSRIRTEHFPLTLESARPSHTSQYLCASRRGGPFPDTQYFGPGTRLTVL.

Written as DNA, the CDR3 is TGTGCCAGCAGCTTAGGATCGGCAGAGACCCAGTACTTC. Amino acid sequence: CASSLGSAETQYF. The chain has TRBV7-8 and TRBJ2-5; D gene ambiguous. Between the trimmed V and J ends, which lost 1 base and 4 bases, there was a span of 7 bases. This CDR3 comprises 13 residues. Germline V CDR1 and CDR2: SGHVS, FQNEAQ.

CDR3: CASSLVRQENGYTF. The CDR3 region has the DNA TGTGCCAGCAGCTTGGTTCGGCAGGAGAATGGCTACACCTTC. The chain has TRBV5-4 and TRBJ1-2; D unclear. Germline CDR1 reads SGHNT; CDR2 reads YYREEE (reference sequence). This CDR3 contains 14 residues. Deletions cut 0 bases from V and 6 bases from J, with 12 bases between.

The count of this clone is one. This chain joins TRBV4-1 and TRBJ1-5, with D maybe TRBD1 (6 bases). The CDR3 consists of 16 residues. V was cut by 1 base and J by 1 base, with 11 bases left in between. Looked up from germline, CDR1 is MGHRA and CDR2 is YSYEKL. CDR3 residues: CASSQVGGRSNQPQHF. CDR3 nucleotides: TGCGCCAGCAGCCAAGTGGGGGGGCGAAGCAATCAGCCCCAGCATTTT.

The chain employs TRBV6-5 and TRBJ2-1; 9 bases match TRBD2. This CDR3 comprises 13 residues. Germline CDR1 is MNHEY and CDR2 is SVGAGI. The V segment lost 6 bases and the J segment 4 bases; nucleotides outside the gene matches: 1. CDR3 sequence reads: CASRTSGYNEQFF. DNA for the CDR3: TGTGCCAGCAGGACTAGCGGATACAATGAGCAGTTCTTC.

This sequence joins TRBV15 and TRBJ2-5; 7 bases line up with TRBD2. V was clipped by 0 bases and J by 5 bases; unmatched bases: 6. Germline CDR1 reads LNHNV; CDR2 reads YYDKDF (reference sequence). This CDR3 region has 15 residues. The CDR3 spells CATSREGRGLETQYF. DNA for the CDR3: TGTGCCACCAGCAGAGAGGGGAGGGGACTGGAGACCCAGTACTTC. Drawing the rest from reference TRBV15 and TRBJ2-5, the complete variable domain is DAMVIQNPRYQVTQFGKPVTLSCSQTLNHNVMYWYQQKSSQAPKLLFHYYDKDFNNEADTPDNFQSRRPNTSFCFLDIRSPGLGDTAMYLCATSREGRGLETQYFGPGTRLLVL.

The CDR3 spells CASSLATGPTDTQYF. The DNA for the CDR3 is TGCGCCAGCAGCCTAGCGACAGGCCCCACAGATACGCAGTATTTT. The chain joins TRBV5-1 to TRBJ2-3; the D call may be TRBD1 or TRBD2 (6 bases each). Germline V gene data show CDR1 as SGHRS and CDR2 as YFSETQ. The V gene lost 4 bases and the J gene lost 2 bases, with 14 bases spanning the gap. The CDR3 extends over 15 amino acids.

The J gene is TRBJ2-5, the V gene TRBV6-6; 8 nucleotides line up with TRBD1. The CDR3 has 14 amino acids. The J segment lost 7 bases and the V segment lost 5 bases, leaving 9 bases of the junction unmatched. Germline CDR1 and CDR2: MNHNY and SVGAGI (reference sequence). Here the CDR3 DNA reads TGTGCCAGCAGTCCCGCGACAGGGGTCAGGACCCAGTACTTC. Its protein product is CASSPATGVRTQYF.

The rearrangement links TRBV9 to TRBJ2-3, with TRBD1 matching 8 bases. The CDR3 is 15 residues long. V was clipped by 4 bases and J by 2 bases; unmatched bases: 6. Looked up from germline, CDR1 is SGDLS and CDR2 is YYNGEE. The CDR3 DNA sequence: TGTGCCAGCAGCCCCCGGACAGGGACCACAGATACGCAGTATTTT. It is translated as CASSPRTGTTDTQYF.

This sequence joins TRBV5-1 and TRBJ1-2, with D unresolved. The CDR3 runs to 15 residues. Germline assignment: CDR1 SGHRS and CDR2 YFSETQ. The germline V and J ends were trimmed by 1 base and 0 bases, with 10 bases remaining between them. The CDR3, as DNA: TGCGCCAGCAGCTTGAAGGCAGGAGCTAACTATGGCTACACCTTC. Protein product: CASSLKAGANYGYTF.

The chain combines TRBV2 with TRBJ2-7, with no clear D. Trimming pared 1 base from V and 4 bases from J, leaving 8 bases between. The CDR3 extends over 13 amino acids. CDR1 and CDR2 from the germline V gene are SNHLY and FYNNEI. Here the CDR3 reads CASSEVQPYEQYF. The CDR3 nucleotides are TGTGCCAGCAGTGAAGTCCAGCCGTACGAGCAGTACTTC. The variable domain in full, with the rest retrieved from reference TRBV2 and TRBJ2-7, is EPEVTQTPSHQVTQMGQEVILRCVPISNHLYFYWYRQILGQKVEFLVSFYNNEISEKSEIFDDQFSVERPDGSNFTLKIRSTKLEDSAMYFCASSEVQPYEQYFGPGTRLTVT.

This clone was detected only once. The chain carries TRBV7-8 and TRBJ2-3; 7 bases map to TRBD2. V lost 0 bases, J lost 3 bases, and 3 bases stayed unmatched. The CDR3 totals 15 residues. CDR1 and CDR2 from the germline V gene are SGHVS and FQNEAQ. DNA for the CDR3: TGTGCCAGCAGCTTAGCAGCGGGACCGACAGATACGCAGTATTTT. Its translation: CASSLAAGPTDTQYF.

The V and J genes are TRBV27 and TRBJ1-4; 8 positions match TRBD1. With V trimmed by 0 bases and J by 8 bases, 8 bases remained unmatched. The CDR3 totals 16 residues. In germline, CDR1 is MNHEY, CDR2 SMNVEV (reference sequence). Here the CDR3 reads CASSLSPDRAGEKLFF. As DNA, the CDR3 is TGTGCCAGCAGTTTATCCCCGGACAGGGCTGGGGAAAAACTGTTTTTT.